This T cell receptor beta chain was identified during a study of T-cell memory formation after mild COVID-19. Germline CDR1 and CDR2: DFQATT and SNEGSKA (reference sequence). The CDR3 spans 15 residues. Unmatched junction bases numbered 5, after V lost 3 bases and J lost 1 base. 5'RACE, which relied on constant-segment primers, yielded TCR alpha and TCR beta cDNA libraries carrying sample barcodes and UMIs. TCRdb re-called the 5' RACE reads with MiXCR, one entry per CDR3 protein. The sample records 190,000 or so distinct CDR3 sequences, roughly 10% being singletons. Findings of the study overall: Some clones that responded were present in memory (sampled pre-infection), which suggests cross-reactive memory joined.

A note on this clonotype: No antigen is known for it.

The specimen was PBMCs or a T cell subset sorted from them (not recorded which). The chain links TRBV20-1 to TRBJ2-2, with 7 bases aligning to TRBD1. The sequence derives from a man in his late teens or twenties who had mild COVID-19 (a few samples of this study predate the infection). Cell type and time point are not known. The CDR3 sequence: CSASDREGNTGELFF. CDR3 DNA sequence: TGCAGTGCTAGTGACAGGGAAGGGAACACCGGGGAGCTGTTTTTT.